The source of this T cell receptor beta chain is a study of post-analysis software for immune sequencing data. Study-level information: Relapsing-remitting, secondary progressive and progressive-relapsing courses of multiple sclerosis were included. Study results and limitations: Diversity measured as normalized Chao1 was significantly lower in multiple sclerosis patients than in controls.

Unique molecular identifiers were present in the TCR beta cDNA libraries. When about 1 to 11 million T cells were used, they gave a few hundred thousand cDNA molecules. MiXCR was run by TCRdb on the PCR reads, yielding one entry per CDR3 protein. The sample carries roughly 150,000 distinct CDR3 sequences, 30% to 45% recorded once. On this clonotype: The antigen remains undetermined.

Sequencing was performed on blood, taken after autologous hematopoietic stem cell transplantation. The source is a girl aged 10 to 17 with multiple sclerosis.

CDR3 in amino acids: CASSPFPDNTEAFF. CDR3 DNA: TGTGCCAGCTCACCGTTTCCAGACAACACTGAAGCTTTCTTT. This chain connects TRBV18 to TRBJ1-1, with D unclear. The germline V and J ends were trimmed by 3 bases and 2 bases, with 10 bases remaining between them. Germline loops: CDR1 KGHSH, CDR2 LQKENI. The CDR3 totals 14 residues.